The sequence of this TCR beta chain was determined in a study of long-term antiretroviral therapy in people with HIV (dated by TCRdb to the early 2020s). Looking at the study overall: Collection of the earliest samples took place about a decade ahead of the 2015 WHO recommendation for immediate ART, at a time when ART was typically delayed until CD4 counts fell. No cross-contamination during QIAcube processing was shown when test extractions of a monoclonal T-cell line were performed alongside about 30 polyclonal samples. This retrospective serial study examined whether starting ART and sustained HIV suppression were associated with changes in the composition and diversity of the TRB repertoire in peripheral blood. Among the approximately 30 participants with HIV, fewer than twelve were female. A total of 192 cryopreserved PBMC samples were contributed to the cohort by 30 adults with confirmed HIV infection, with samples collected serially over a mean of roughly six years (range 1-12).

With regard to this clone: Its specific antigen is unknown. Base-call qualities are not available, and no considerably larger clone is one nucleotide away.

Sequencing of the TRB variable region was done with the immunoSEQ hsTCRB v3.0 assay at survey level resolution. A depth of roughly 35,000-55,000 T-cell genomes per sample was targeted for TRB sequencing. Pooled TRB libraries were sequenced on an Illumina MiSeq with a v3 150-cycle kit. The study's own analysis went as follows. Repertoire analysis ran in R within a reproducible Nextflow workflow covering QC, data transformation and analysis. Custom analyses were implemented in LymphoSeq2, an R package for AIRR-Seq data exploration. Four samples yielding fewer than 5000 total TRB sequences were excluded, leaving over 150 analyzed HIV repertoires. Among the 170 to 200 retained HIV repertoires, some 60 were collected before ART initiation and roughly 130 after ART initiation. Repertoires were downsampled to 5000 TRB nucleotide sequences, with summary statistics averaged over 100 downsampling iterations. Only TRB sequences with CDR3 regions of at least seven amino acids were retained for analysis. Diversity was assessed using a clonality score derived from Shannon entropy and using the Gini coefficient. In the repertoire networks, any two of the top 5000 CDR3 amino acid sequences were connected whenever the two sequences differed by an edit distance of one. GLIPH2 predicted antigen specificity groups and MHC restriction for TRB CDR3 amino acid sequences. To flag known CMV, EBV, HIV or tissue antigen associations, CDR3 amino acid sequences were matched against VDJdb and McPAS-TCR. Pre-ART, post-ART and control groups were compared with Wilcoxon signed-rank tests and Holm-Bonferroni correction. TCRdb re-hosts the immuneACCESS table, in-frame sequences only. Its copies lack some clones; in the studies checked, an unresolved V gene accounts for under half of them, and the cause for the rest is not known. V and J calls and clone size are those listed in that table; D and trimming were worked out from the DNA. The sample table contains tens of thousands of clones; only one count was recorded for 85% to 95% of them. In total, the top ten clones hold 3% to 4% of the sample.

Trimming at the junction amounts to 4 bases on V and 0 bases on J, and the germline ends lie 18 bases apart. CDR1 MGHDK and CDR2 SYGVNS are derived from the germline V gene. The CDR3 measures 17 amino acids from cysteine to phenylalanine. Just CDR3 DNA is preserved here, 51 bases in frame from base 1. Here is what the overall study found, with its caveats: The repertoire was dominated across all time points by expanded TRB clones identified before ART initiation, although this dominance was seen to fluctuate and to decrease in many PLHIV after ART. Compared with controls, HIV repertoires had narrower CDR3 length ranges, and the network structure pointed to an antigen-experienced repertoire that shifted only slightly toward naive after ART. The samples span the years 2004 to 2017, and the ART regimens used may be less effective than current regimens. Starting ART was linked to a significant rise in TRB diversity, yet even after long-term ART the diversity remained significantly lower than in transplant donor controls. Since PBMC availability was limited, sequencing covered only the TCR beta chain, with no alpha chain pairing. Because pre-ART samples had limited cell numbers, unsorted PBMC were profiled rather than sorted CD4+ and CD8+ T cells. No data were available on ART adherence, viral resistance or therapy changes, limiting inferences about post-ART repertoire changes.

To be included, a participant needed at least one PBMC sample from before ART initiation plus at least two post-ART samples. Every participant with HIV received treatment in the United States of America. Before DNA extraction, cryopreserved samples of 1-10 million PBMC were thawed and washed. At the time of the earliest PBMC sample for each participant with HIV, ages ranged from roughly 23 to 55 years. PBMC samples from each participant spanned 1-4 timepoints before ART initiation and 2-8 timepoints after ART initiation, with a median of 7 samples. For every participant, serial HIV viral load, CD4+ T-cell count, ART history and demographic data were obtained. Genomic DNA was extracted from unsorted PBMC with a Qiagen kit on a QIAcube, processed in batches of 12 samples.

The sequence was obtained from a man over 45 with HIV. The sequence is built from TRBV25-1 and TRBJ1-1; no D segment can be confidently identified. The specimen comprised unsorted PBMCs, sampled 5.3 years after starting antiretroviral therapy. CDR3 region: CASSGGWADLMNTEAFF. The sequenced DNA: TGTGCCAGCAGTGGAGGGTGGGCAGACCTCATGAACACTGAAGCTTTCTTT. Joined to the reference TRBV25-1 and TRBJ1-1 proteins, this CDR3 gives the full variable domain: EADIYQTPRYLVIGTGKKITLECSQTMGHDKMYWYQQDPGMELHLIHYSYGVNSTEKGDLSSESTVSRIRTEHFPLTLESARPSHTSQYLCASSGGWADLMNTEAFFGQGTRLTVV.